Listed below are T cell receptor beta chains from one sample, sequenced in a study of beta chain features in type 1 diabetes. The repertoire was sequenced with immunoSEQ multiplex PCR; TCRdb's copy has only in-frame clones and lacks some. Of around 350,000 clones in the sample, roughly 12% were seen once. Sequencing was performed on naive CD4+ T cells from blood. The receptors here all came from a man between 18 and 35 years old in good health. Both conserved end residues are part of each CDR3. The order of the fields is V gene, D gene, J gene, clone size, CDR3 DNA, CDR3 protein. A D gene is named only where the DNA matches it firmly. For some rows the clone size is stated as once, few or many, or as a class when expanded; others skip it.

v_call: TRBV9
d_call: TRBD2
j_call: TRBJ2-3
clone_size: -
cdr3_nt: TGTGCCAGCAGCGTCTCTAGCGGGGGATATGATACGCAGTATTTT
cdr3_aa: CASSVSSGGYDTQYF

v_call: TRBV6-6
d_call: -
j_call: TRBJ1-2
clone_size: -
cdr3_nt: TGTGCCAGCAGGACTAGTGGCTACACCTTC
cdr3_aa: CASRTSGYTF

v_call: TRBV18
d_call: TRBD2
j_call: TRBJ2-7
clone_size: -
cdr3_nt: TGTGCCAGCTCCCGTTCCCGGGAGGGCCTTATCTACGAGCAGTACTTC
cdr3_aa: CASSRSREGLIYEQYF

v_call: TRBV6-5
d_call: TRBD1
j_call: TRBJ2-7
clone_size: -
cdr3_nt: TGTGCCAGCAGTCGCCGGGACAGGACTTACGAGCAGTACTTC
cdr3_aa: CASSRRDRTYEQYF

v_call: TRBV7-9
d_call: -
j_call: TRBJ1-6
clone_size: few
cdr3_nt: TGTGCCAGCAGCTTAGGGGCAGGCGTTTCACCCCTCCACTTT
cdr3_aa: CASSLGAGVSPLHF

v_call: TRBV21-1
d_call: -
j_call: TRBJ1-5
clone_size: few
cdr3_nt: TGTGCCAGCAGCAAAGGGGGGGGCGTCAATCAGCCCCAGCATTTT
cdr3_aa: CASSKGGGVNQPQHF

v_call: TRBV29-1
d_call: -
j_call: TRBJ2-1
clone_size: few
cdr3_nt: TGCACCTTCTGGACACATTACAATGAGCAGTTCTTC
cdr3_aa: CTFWTHYNEQFF

v_call: TRBV9
d_call: TRBD1
j_call: TRBJ1-3
clone_size: few
cdr3_nt: TGTGCCAGCAACCAAGGGACAGGGCAAAGAAACACCATATATTTT
cdr3_aa: CASNQGTGQRNTIYF

v_call: TRBV7-2
d_call: TRBD1
j_call: TRBJ1-2
clone_size: few
cdr3_nt: TGTGCCAGCAGCTCCCGACAGGGGGCTTCCTATGGCTACACCTTC
cdr3_aa: CASSSRQGASYGYTF

v_call: TRBV15
d_call: TRBD1
j_call: TRBJ2-7
clone_size: few
cdr3_nt: TGTGCCACCAGCCTAAGGACAGGGGGACGCTACGAGCAGTACTTC
cdr3_aa: CATSLRTGGRYEQYF

v_call: TRBV7-2
d_call: -
j_call: TRBJ1-5
clone_size: few
cdr3_nt: TGTGCCAGCAGCACACGAGACGGGAGCAATCAGCCCCAGCATTTT
cdr3_aa: CASSTRDGSNQPQHF

v_call: TRBV7-2
d_call: -
j_call: TRBJ2-5
clone_size: -
cdr3_nt: TGTGCCAGCAGCTTAGCGTCCGGGGTTGGAGAGACCCAGTACTTC
cdr3_aa: CASSLASGVGETQYF

v_call: TRBV30
d_call: -
j_call: TRBJ1-6
clone_size: few
cdr3_nt: TGTGCCTGGAGTGTGTACAGCAGTGTGGATTCACCCCTCCACTTT
cdr3_aa: CAWSVYSSVDSPLHF

v_call: TRBV4-1
d_call: -
j_call: TRBJ1-5
clone_size: -
cdr3_nt: TGCGCCAGCAGCCATGGTCTCGGTAGCAATCAGCCCCAGCATTTT
cdr3_aa: CASSHGLGSNQPQHF